Sequencing of this T cell receptor beta chain was carried out in a study of blood T cell repertoires in COVID-19. Study in general: COVID-19 samples, acute and convalescent, were from the United States, Italy and Spain.

Methods used by the authors: Amplified reference gene primers provided the basis for estimating nucleated cell counts. Repertoires were generated with immunoSEQ multiplex PCR, while TCRdb's copy carries only in-frame clones and drops some. V and J calls plus clone size are reproduced from that table; the DNA served to infer D and trimming. The sample lists under 200,000 clones; roughly 78% were seen once. Germline CDR1 KGHSH, CDR2 LQKENI. The CDR3 length is 15 residues. V shed 6 bases and J 9 bases; nucleotides not matched to a gene: 9. Sequences were obtained from peripheral blood. The chain recombines TRBV18 with TRBJ2-2; 11 nucleotides line up with TRBD2. This TCR derives from a man in his 70s with active or convalescent COVID-19. CDR3 coding DNA: TGTGCCAGCTCCCCCCCGACTAGCGGGGCTTGGGAGCTGTTTTTT. The encoded protein is CASSPPTSGAWELFF.